One sample yielded the 6 T cell receptor beta chains listed below, sequenced in a study of blood T cell repertoires in COVID-19 (dated by TCRdb to about 2020). The receptor library was made with the immunoSEQ multiplex PCR assay. TCRdb mirrors the immuneACCESS table, restricted to in-frame sequences. Some clones are absent from its copies; in checked studies, under half trace to an unresolved V gene, and the reason for the others is unknown. For this sample the table gives approximately 180,000 clones, of which approximately 80% were detected only once. The top ten constitute about 7% of the sample. The sample comprised peripheral blood. These receptors were collected from a woman aged 40 to 50 with COVID-19, enrolled during active disease.

The V call is TRBV11-3, the J call TRBJ2-3, with a tentative D call TRBD2 (5 bases). The CDR3 spans 13 residues. Trimming removed 5 bases from V and 6 bases from J, with 12 bases in between. Germline CDR1 SGHNT, CDR2 YENEEA. The CDR3 region is CASSLFGGDTQYF. The DNA for the CDR3 is TGTGCCAGCAGCCTTTTTGGCGGGGATACGCAGTATTTT.

A single count supports this clone. This chain joins TRBV7-9 and TRBJ1-2; 10 nucleotides align to TRBD1. The CDR3 runs to 16 residues. Per the germline V gene, CDR1 is SEHNR and CDR2 is FQNEAQ (reference sequence). The V segment lost 3 bases and the J segment 4 bases; nucleotides outside the gene matches: 8. CDR3 DNA sequence: TGTGCCAGCAGCTTGGGGCCGACAGGGGGCGGCTATGGCTACACCTTC. It specifies CASSLGPTGGGYGYTF.

V and J are TRBV2 and TRBJ1-1; maybe TRBD1 (5 bases). The CDR3 has 19 residues. Germline lookup yields CDR1 SNHLY and CDR2 FYNNEI. The V and J ends lost 3 bases and 1 base respectively, with 24 bases between them. CDR3 bases: TGTGCCAGCAGTGATCCTCCATCTAATGCGTTAAGGGGGAACACTGAAGCTTTCTTT. Translated: CASSDPPSNALRGNTEAFF.

The V gene is TRBV5-1, the J gene TRBJ2-1; perhaps TRBD1 as D (6 bases). There are 14 residues in the CDR3. The ends were cut back, 7 bases at V and 5 bases at J, with 16 bases in the middle. CDR1 and CDR2 from the germline V gene are SGHRS and YFSETQ. CDR3 protein: CASLLSDSHNEQFF. The CDR3 DNA is TGCGCCAGCCTCTTGTCGGACAGCCACAATGAGCAGTTCTTC. The whole variable domain, remainder taken from reference TRBV5-1 and TRBJ2-1, is KAGVTQTPRYLIKTRGQQVTLSCSPISGHRSVSWYQQTPGQGLQFLFEYFSETQRNKGNFPGRFSGRQFSNSRSEMNVSTLELGDSALYLCASLLSDSHNEQFFGPGTRLTVL.

This clone was recorded only once. The chain has TRBV5-1 and TRBJ1-2, with TRBD1 matching 7 bases. Per the germline V gene, CDR1 is SGHRS and CDR2 is YFSETQ. After removal of 3 bases from V and 4 bases from J, the junction contained 6 bases not matched to a gene. The CDR3 spans 14 residues. Written as DNA, the CDR3 is TGCGCCAGCAGCTCCGAGGCAGGGGGCTATGGCTACACCTTC. Its translation is CASSSEAGGYGYTF.

CDR3 loop: CASSLLGTEAYGYTF. CDR3 nucleotide sequence: TGTGCCAGCAGTTTACTCGGGACAGAGGCCTATGGCTACACCTTC. The rearrangement joins TRBV27 to TRBJ1-2; 7 bases agree with TRBD1. J lost 4 bases, V lost 2 bases, and 7 bases had no gene match. Germline CDR1 MNHEY, CDR2 SMNVEV (reference sequence). The CDR3 is made up of 15 amino acids.